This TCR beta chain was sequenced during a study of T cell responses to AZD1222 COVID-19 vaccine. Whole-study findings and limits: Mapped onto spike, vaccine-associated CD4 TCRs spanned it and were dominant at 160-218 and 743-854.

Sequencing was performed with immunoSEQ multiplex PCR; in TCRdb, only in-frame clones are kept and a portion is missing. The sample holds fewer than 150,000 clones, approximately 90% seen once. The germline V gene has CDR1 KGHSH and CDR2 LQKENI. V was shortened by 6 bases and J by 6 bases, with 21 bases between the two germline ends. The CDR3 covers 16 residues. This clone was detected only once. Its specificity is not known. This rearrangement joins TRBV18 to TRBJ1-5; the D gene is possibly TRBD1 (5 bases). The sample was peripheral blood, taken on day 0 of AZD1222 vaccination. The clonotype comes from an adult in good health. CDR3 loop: CASSPFRGDLGQPQHF. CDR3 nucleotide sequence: TGTGCCAGCTCCCCCTTTCGGGGGGATTTAGGTCAGCCCCAGCATTTT.